Described below is a single T cell receptor beta chain sequence and its context. Its antigen is undetermined. The data were taken from a study of cytomegalovirus exposure and HLA in healthy donors. This table comes from immunoSEQ multiplex PCR, and its TCRdb copy is limited to in-frame clones, with some not included. The profile shows about 70,000 clones, 94% of them singletons. Study-wide results and limits: The dataset shows that most TCR sequences were rare, while some public TCRs occurred in many donors. According to the study, roughly 160 TCR beta chains were cytomegalovirus-associated. A few CMV-associated chains proved CMV antigen-specific in vitro.

The approximately 120-subject validation cohort, separate from the approximately 660-subject first cohort, included the donors. Germline values: CDR1 SGHTA, CDR2 FQGTGA. This CDR3 contains 15 residues. With V trimmed by 5 bases and J by 8 bases, 12 bases remained unmatched. The clonotype originates from a man aged 18-30 years in good health and CMV-seropositive. The chain has TRBV7-3 and TRBJ2-1, with TRBD2 matching 7 bases. Sequencing was done on a sample of PBMCs. The CDR3 region is CASSALGGRHDEQFF. CDR3 bases: TGTGCCAGCAGCGCCCTTGGCGGGAGACATGATGAGCAGTTCTTC.